The subject of this entry is one TCR beta chain. Germline loops: CDR1 KGHSH, CDR2 LQKENI. This CDR3 region has 14 residues. Trimming at V came to 4 bases and at J to 3 bases, leaving 2 bases not matched to a gene. Data came from immunoSEQ multiplex PCR; TCRdb stores just in-frame clones and leaves some out. The repertoire holds 250,000 to 350,000 clones, with nearly 90% as singletons. This record comes from a study of blood T cell repertoires in COVID-19. Study-level background: Italy, Spain and the United States were the sources of the convalescent and acute COVID-19 samples. PBMCs, B-cell-depleted T cells, or T cells were the source of the cDNA or gDNA that made up the material.

The chain combines TRBV18 with TRBJ2-7, with 11 bases identical to TRBD2. This TCR came from a woman under 40 who had recovered from COVID-19. Sequenced input: PBMCs or T cells enriched from blood (not recorded which). This chain's CDR3 is CASSLGTSGYEQYF. In DNA, the CDR3 is TGTGCCAGCTCACTAGGGACTAGCGGCTACGAGCAGTACTTC.